Listed here is a single TCR beta chain. These data belong to a study of blood T cell repertoires in COVID-19. Turning to the study itself: In each case, the material was cDNA or gDNA derived from T cells, B-cell-depleted T cells, or PBMCs.

Sequencing used immunoSEQ multiplex PCR; TCRdb keeps in-frame clones, though not all of them. Among about 140,000 clones listed, about 78% were seen once. Trimming took 6 bases from V and 3 from J, leaving 23 bases between them. Germline CDR1 and CDR2: LNHDA and SQIVND (reference sequence). The CDR3 consists of 17 residues. The receptor's source is a man aged 60 to 69 who had recovered from COVID-19. Sequencing was done on a sample of peripheral blood. V is TRBV19 and J is TRBJ1-1; D gene ambiguous. Here the CDR3 DNA reads TGTGCCAGTAGGGGGAGTGTTAGTTCGGACGCCTACACTGAAGCTTTCTTT. The encoded protein is CASRGSVSSDAYTEAFF. Filled out from reference TRBV19 and TRBJ1-1, the complete variable domain reads DGGITQSPKYLFRKEGQNVTLSCEQNLNHDAMYWYRQDPGQGLRLIYYSQIVNDFQKGDIAEGYSVSREKKESFPLTVTSAQKNPTAFYLCASRGSVSSDAYTEAFFGQGTRLTVV.